This T cell receptor beta chain was obtained from a study of blood T cell repertoires in COVID-19. This clone was found once. The repertoire was sequenced with immunoSEQ multiplex PCR; TCRdb's copy has only in-frame clones and lacks some. The sample lists 350,000 to 450,000 clones, roughly nine tenths occurring once. This CDR3 is 15 amino acids long. Trimming took 7 bases from V and 0 from J, leaving 15 bases between them. Germline V lookup: CDR1 KGHSH, CDR2 LQKENI. V and J are TRBV18 and TRBJ1-1, with D maybe TRBD1 (5 bases). The source of this sequence is a man between 25 and 39 years old who had recovered from COVID-19. What was sequenced was PBMCs or T cells enriched from blood (not recorded which). The CDR3, as DNA: TGTGCCAGCTTCACCAGGGAAGGGGTGAACACTGAAGCTTTCTTT. Translated, it gives CASFTREGVNTEAFF. Combining the CDR3 with reference TRBV18 and TRBJ1-1 gives the whole variable domain NAGVMQNPRHLVRRRGQEARLRCSPMKGHSHVYWYRQLPEEGLKFMVYLQKENIIDESGMPKERFSAEFPKEGPSILRIQQVVRGDSAAYFCASFTREGVNTEAFFGQGTRLTVV.